The 6 T cell receptor beta chains given below trace back to one sample, sequenced in a study of shared clonotypes between healthy human individuals. Sequencing used immunoSEQ multiplex PCR; TCRdb keeps in-frame clones, though not all of them. The repertoire includes under 850,000 clones, 92% of them detected once, and less than 25% sits in the top ten. Only CD45RO-negative cells positively selected for CCR7 counted as naive CD8 cells, so terminally differentiated effector memory CD45RA+ cells were excluded. Sequencing was performed on naive CD8+ T cells sorted from blood. These receptors were taken from a man aged 30 to 39 in good health.

J is TRBJ2-7 and V is TRBV9; TRBD2 is a possible D gene (5 bases). The CDR3 totals 14 residues. Per germline, CDR1 SGDLS and CDR2 YYNGEE. Trimming cost V 0 bases and J 2 bases, with 9 bases left between them. In DNA form, the CDR3 reads TGTGCCAGCAGCGTAGCCGCGGGCACCTACGAGCAGTACTTC. Protein product: CASSVAAGTYEQYF.

V is TRBV4-1 and J is TRBJ2-7; D remains ambiguous. V was trimmed by 1 base and J by 0 bases, leaving 7 bases between them. CDR1 is MGHRA, CDR2 YSYEKL, per germline. The CDR3 is made up of 14 amino acids. The CDR3 bases are TGCGCCAGCAGCCAAGCCGCCAGCTCCTACGAGCAGTACTTC. Translated: CASSQAASSYEQYF.

V is TRBV6-1 and J is TRBJ1-1, with a weak D call TRBD1 (5 bases). The CDR3 consists of 14 residues. V shed 0 bases and J shed 4 bases, with 9 bases lying between them. Germline V gene lookup returns CDR1 MNHNS and CDR2 SASEGT. Here the CDR3 DNA reads TGTGCCAGCAGTGAAGCCGGTAGGGGCACTGAAGCTTTCTTT. Protein sequence: CASSEAGRGTEAFF.

The rearrangement uses TRBV6-1 and TRBJ1-3; D perhaps matches TRBD1 (5 bases). The CDR3 length is 11 residues. Trimming shortened V by 4 bases and J by 13 bases, and 11 bases separated the two germline ends. CDR1 is MNHNS, CDR2 SASEGT, per germline. The CDR3 reads CASSGPTVIYF. DNA for the CDR3: TGTGCCAGCAGTGGGCCGACAGTTATATATTTT.

This clone was recorded only once. In nucleotides, the CDR3 is TGTGCCAGCAATCGGGACTCTCCGTCGGATGAGCAGTTCTTC. Its translation is CASNRDSPSDEQFF. V is TRBV6-6 and J is TRBJ2-1; possible D gene TRBD2, 6 bases. The germline V and J ends were trimmed by 7 bases and 8 bases, with 18 bases remaining between them. The V gene's germline CDR1 is MNHNY and CDR2 SVGAGI (reference sequence). The CDR3 runs 14 residues.

The rearrangement uses TRBV29-1 and TRBJ2-2; no clear D. CDR1 and CDR2 from the germline V gene are SQVTM and ANQGSEA. Trimming removed 5 bases from V and 4 bases from J, with 5 bases in between. The CDR3 runs to 11 residues. The CDR3: CSVWGTGELFF. The CDR3 DNA reads TGCAGCGTTTGGGGCACCGGGGAGCTGTTTTTT.